This T cell receptor (beta chain) was sequenced in a study of cytomegalovirus exposure and HLA in healthy donors. Study outcomes and limitations: Presence/absence analyses took donor sequencing depth as roughly uniform.

The primer mix had 60 Vbeta and 13 Jbeta primers. The protocol was immunoSEQ multiplex PCR, while the TCRdb copy is restricted to in-frame clones and leaves out a portion. In the table there are approximately 160,000 clones, approximately 71% of which are singletons. Of note for this clone: No antigen is known for it.

The ends were cut back, 3 bases at V and 1 base at J, with 9 bases in the middle. CDR3 length: 14 residues. CDR1 and CDR2 (germline): SGHVS, FQNEAQ. V is TRBV7-8 and J is TRBJ1-1; the D gene is possibly TRBD1 (6 bases). This clonotype originated in a middle-aged man in good health and CMV-seronegative. Sequenced input: PBMCs. The DNA of the CDR3 is TGTGCCAGCAGCTTTGCCAGGGGGAACACTGAAGCTTTCTTT. This gives the protein CASSFARGNTEAFF.